These T cell receptor beta chains were read from a single sample in a study of blood T cell repertoires in COVID-19. TCRdb keeps only in-frame clones here, not all; method: immunoSEQ multiplex PCR. This sample has roughly 75,000 clones, with 65% to 90% found just once. Sequencing was done on a sample of peripheral blood. These receptors all stem from a man in his forties or fifties with COVID-19, enrolled during active disease. Both conserved end residues are part of each CDR3. The D gene is left open where the match is weak. A row's size may be missing; if present it is once, few, many or a size class.

clone_size	v_call	d_call	j_call	cdr3_nt	cdr3_aa
NA	TRBV6-1	TRBD2	TRBJ2-5	TGTGCCAGCAGTGAATTCGCTAGCGGAGTATACCAAGAGACCCAGTACTTC	CASSEFASGVYQETQYF
NA	TRBV19	TRBD2	TRBJ2-2	TGTGCCAGTAGTGTGGCTTCGGGGGGGAACACCGGGGAGCTGTTTTTT	CASSVASGGNTGELFF
NA	TRBV9	TRBD1	TRBJ2-7	TGTGCCAGCAGCGTATCCGGGACAGGGTCCTACGAGCAGTACTTC	CASSVSGTGSYEQYF
NA	TRBV19	TRBD1	TRBJ2-2	TGTGCCAGTAGTATATTAGGTACGGGACAGGCGAACACCGGGGAGCTGTTTTTT	CASSILGTGQANTGELFF
NA	TRBV7-2	TRBD1	TRBJ1-5	TGTGCCAGCAGGCAGACAGGGGAGGGGCAGCCCCAGCATTTT	CASRQTGEGQPQHF
once	TRBV2	NA	TRBJ1-4	TGTGCCAGCAAAGGACAGTTGTACGAAAAACTGTTTTTT	CASKGQLYEKLFF
NA	TRBV6-2/TRBV6-3	NA	TRBJ2-7	TGTGCCAGCAGCGTAACTAGTCCTGGAGCCTACGAGCAGTACTTC	CASSVTSPGAYEQYF
NA	TRBV19	NA	TRBJ1-3	TGTGCCACTACTGCCTCAAGCCTCTCTGGAAACACCATATATTTT	CATTASSLSGNTIYF
NA	TRBV6-6	NA	TRBJ2-7	TGTGCCAGTAAAGGGGGATTATCCTACGAGCAGTACTTC	CASKGGLSYEQYF
NA	TRBV7-2	NA	TRBJ1-1	TGTGCCAGCAGCTTAATGCCCGACAGGTTGAACACTGAAGCTTTCTTT	CASSLMPDRLNTEAFF
few	TRBV12-3/TRBV12-4	NA	TRBJ2-7	TGTGCCAGCAGTTTAGCGGACAGCTACGAGCAGTACTTC	CASSLADSYEQYF
once	TRBV30	NA	TRBJ1-1	TGTGCCTGGGGGAGGGCGCTAATGAACACTGAAGCTTTCTTT	CAWGRALMNTEAFF
once	TRBV9	NA	TRBJ1-6	TGTGCCAGCAGCCCTAGGTCGGATTCACCCCTCCACTTT	CASSPRSDSPLHF
NA	TRBV3-1/TRBV3-2	TRBD2	TRBJ2-2	TGTGCCAGCAGCCCTAGCGGCCCCGGGGAGCTGTTTTTT	CASSPSGPGELFF
NA	TRBV10-1	TRBD1	TRBJ2-7	TGCGCCCGCGCCAACCCGAAGGGGGCTAGACACGAGCAGTACTTC	CARANPKGARHEQYF
few	TRBV7-2	NA	TRBJ1-5	TGTGCCAGCAGCCCAAGGGGTCTCGGCAATCAGCCCCAGCATTTT	CASSPRGLGNQPQHF
NA	TRBV28	TRBD2	TRBJ2-3	TGTGCCAGCAGTCCACTAGCGGGTGTCACAGATACGCAGTATTTT	CASSPLAGVTDTQYF
NA	TRBV7-2	TRBD1	TRBJ2-2	TGTGCCAGCAGCTTAGGGCGACAGGGGCGAGTGGAGCTGTTTTTT	CASSLGRQGRVELFF
once	TRBV9	TRBD1	TRBJ1-1	TGTGCCAGCAGCCCACGGACAGGCGACACTGAAGCTTTCTTT	CASSPRTGDTEAFF
NA	TRBV10-3	TRBD2	TRBJ2-1	TGTGCCATCAGGCCCGGTAGCGGGAGTGGGAGCTCCTACAATGAGCAGTTCTTC	CAIRPGSGSGSSYNEQFF
NA	TRBV18	TRBD1	TRBJ1-1	TGTGCCAGCTCACCACGAACAGGGGCCCCGAGCACTGAAGCTTTCTTT	CASSPRTGAPSTEAFF
once	TRBV21-1	NA	TRBJ1-1	TGTGCCAGCAGCAAAATTTGGTGCAGCGACCTACCCGCTTTCTTT	CASSKIWCSDLPAFF
few	TRBV24-1	TRBD1	TRBJ1-5	TGTGCCACCAGTGAGCGAGGGACAGGAGCAGATCAGCCCCAGCATTTT	CATSERGTGADQPQHF
NA	TRBV9	TRBD2	TRBJ2-3	TGTGCCAGCAGCCCTTTCTCCGGGACTAGCGGGAGGGGCACAGATACGCAGTATTTT	CASSPFSGTSGRGTDTQYF
NA	TRBV5-5	TRBD1	TRBJ1-1	TGTGCCAGCAGCCCGTTACAGGGGGCTGGAACTGAAGCTTTCTTT	CASSPLQGAGTEAFF
NA	TRBV30	TRBD1	TRBJ1-2	TGTGCCTGGAGTGACCGTAAGGGGACAGGGAGTAATGGCTACACCTTC	CAWSDRKGTGSNGYTF
NA	TRBV2	TRBD1	TRBJ1-1	TGTGCCAGCAGCAGGCAGGGGGACTTGAACACTGAAGCTTTCTTT	CASSRQGDLNTEAFF
NA	TRBV29-1	TRBD2	TRBJ2-1	TGCAGCGTTGAAGCGATCCTAGCGGGGTACAATGAGCAGTTCTTC	CSVEAILAGYNEQFF
NA	TRBV10-3	NA	TRBJ1-1	TGTGCCATCAGTGAGACAGGGTTGGCTGAAGCTTTCTTT	CAISETGLAEAFF
NA	TRBV3-1/TRBV3-2	NA	TRBJ1-5	TGTGCCAGCAGTCAATATCGTGGGGGGAGGACGGATCAGCCCCAGCATTTT	CASSQYRGGRTDQPQHF
few	TRBV19	NA	TRBJ1-1	TGTGCCAGTAGTAAACGGCAGGGATGGACTGAAGCTTTCTTT	CASSKRQGWTEAFF
NA	TRBV5-6	TRBD1	TRBJ1-1	TGTGCCAGCAGCTTGGTACAGGGGCTATATGGCACTGAAGCTTTCTTT	CASSLVQGLYGTEAFF
few	TRBV6-4	NA	TRBJ2-1	TGTGCCAGCAGTCGAGACAGTCACAATGAGCAGTTCTTC	CASSRDSHNEQFF
NA	TRBV7-9	NA	TRBJ2-2	TGTGCCAGCAGCTTAGCCGCAGCGGGCACCGGGGAGCTGTTTTTT	CASSLAAAGTGELFF
NA	TRBV7-8	TRBD1	TRBJ1-6	TGTGCCAGCAACATTCAGGGGGCTTCCTATAATTCACCCCTCCACTTT	CASNIQGASYNSPLHF
NA	TRBV6-5	NA	TRBJ1-2	TGTGCCAGCAGAGCCCTAGGTTTGGGCTATGGCTACACCTTC	CASRALGLGYGYTF
NA	TRBV28	NA	TRBJ1-1	TGTGCCAGCAGTTATCCAGGGCGGACTGAAGCTTTCTTT	CASSYPGRTEAFF
NA	TRBV27	TRBD2	TRBJ2-5	TGTGCCAGCAAAGGGACTAGCTTGGGGACCCAGTACTTC	CASKGTSLGTQYF
NA	TRBV9	NA	TRBJ2-7	TGTGCCAGCAGCGCGGTAGGGGGGGACGACGAGCAGTACTTC	CASSAVGGDDEQYF
NA	TRBV28	TRBD1	TRBJ1-1	TGTGCCGGAAGGACAGGGTGGACTGAAGCTTTCTTT	CAGRTGWTEAFF
NA	TRBV6-6	NA	TRBJ2-7	TGTGCCAGCAGCTTCCAACCGGGACAACTCTCCTACGAGCAGTACTTC	CASSFQPGQLSYEQYF
NA	TRBV9	TRBD1	TRBJ1-1	TGTGCCAGCAGCGTGGGACAGGGCAATGCTTTGGTGGGTGGCACTGAAGCTTTCTTT	CASSVGQGNALVGGTEAFF
few	TRBV28	NA	TRBJ1-5	TGTGCCAGCAGCTACCTAAGGGGTAGAAATCAGCCCCAGCATTTT	CASSYLRGRNQPQHF